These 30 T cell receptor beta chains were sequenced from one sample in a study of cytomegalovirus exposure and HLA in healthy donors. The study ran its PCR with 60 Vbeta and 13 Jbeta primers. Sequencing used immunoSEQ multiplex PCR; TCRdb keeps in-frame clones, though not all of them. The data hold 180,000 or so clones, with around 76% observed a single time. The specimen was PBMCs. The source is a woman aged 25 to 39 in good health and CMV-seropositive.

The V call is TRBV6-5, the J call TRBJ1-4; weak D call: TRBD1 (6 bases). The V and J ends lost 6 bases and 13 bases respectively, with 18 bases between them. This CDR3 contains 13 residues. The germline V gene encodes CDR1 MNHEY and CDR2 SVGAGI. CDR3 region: CASSRTASLVLFF. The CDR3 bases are TGTGCCAGCAGCAGGACAGCCTCCCTGGTACTGTTTTTT.

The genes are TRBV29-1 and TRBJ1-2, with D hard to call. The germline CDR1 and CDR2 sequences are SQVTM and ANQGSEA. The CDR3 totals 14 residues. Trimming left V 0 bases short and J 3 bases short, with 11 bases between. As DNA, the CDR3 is TGCAGCGTTGAAGATCTTTCCGGGGACTATGGCTACACCTTC. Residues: CSVEDLSGDYGYTF.

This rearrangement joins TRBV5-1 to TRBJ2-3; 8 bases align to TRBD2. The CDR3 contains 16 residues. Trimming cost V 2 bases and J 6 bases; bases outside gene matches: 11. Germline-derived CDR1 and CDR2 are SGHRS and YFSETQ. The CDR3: CASSFTGSGGGDTQYF. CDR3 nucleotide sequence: TGCGCCAGCAGCTTCACGGGGAGCGGGGGAGGGGATACGCAGTATTTT.

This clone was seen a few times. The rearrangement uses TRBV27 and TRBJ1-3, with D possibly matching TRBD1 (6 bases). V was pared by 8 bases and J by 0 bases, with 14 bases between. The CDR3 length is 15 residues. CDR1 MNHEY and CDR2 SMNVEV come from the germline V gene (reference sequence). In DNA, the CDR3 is TGTGCCAGCCGCCCAGGGGTAGGCTCTGGAAACACCATATATTTT. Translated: CASRPGVGSGNTIYF.

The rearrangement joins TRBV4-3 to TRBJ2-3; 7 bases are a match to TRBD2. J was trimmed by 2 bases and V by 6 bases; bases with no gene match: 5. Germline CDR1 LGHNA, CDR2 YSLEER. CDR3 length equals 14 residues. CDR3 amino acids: CASRSGVNTDTQYF. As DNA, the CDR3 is TGCGCCAGCAGGAGCGGGGTCAACACAGATACGCAGTATTTT.

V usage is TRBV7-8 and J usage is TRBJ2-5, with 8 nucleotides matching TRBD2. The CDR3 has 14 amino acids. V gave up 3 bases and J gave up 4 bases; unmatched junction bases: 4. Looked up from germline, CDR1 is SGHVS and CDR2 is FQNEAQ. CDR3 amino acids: CASSFKRGPETQYF. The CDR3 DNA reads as TGTGCCAGCAGCTTCAAGCGGGGGCCAGAGACCCAGTACTTC. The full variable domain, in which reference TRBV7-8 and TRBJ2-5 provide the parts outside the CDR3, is GAGVSQSPRYKVAKRGQDVALRCDPISGHVSLFWYQQALGQGPEFLTYFQNEAQLDKSGLPSDRFFAERPEGSVSTLKIQRTQQEDSAVYLCASSFKRGPETQYFGPGTRLLVL.

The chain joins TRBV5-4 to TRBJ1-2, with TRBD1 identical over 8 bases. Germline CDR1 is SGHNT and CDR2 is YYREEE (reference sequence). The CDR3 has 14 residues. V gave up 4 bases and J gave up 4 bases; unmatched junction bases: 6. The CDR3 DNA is TGTGCCAGCAGCGCGGACAGGGTTTTCTATGGCTACACCTTC. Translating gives CASSADRVFYGYTF. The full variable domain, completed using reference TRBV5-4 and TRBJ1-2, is ETGVTQSPTHLIKTRGQQVTLRCSSQSGHNTVSWYQQALGQGPQFIFQYYREEENGRGNFPPRFSGLQFPNYSSELNVNALELDDSALYLCASSADRVFYGYTFGSGTRLTVV.

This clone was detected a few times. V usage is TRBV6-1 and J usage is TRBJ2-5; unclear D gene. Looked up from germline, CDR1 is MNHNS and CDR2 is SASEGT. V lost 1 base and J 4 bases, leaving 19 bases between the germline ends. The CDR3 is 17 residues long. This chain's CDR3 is CASSEVSMAAVGETQYF. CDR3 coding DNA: TGTGCCAGCAGTGAAGTCTCGATGGCGGCGGTAGGAGAGACCCAGTACTTC.

DNA of the CDR3: TGTGCCAGCAGCCGACCCGGGAGAATGTATGGCTACACCTTC. Residues: CASSRPGRMYGYTF. The chain employs TRBV14 and TRBJ1-2; D remains unclear. The CDR3 is 14 residues long. The germline gives CDR1 SGHDN, CDR2 FVKESK. The V and J ends lost 4 bases and 5 bases respectively, with 14 bases between them.

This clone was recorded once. The CDR3 region is CASSAQLAGVVNEQFF. In DNA form, the CDR3 reads TGCGCCAGCAGCGCCCAACTAGCGGGGGTAGTCAATGAGCAGTTCTTC. V gene TRBV5-1 combines with J gene TRBJ2-1, with 11 nucleotides matching TRBD2. Per the germline V gene, CDR1 is SGHRS and CDR2 is YFSETQ. The CDR3 has 16 residues. The J segment lost 6 bases and the V segment lost 4 bases, leaving 9 bases of the junction unmatched.

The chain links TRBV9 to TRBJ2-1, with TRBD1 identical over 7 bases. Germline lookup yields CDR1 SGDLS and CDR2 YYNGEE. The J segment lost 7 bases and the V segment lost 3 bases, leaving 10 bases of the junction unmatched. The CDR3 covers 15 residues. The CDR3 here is CASSATDRAVNEQFF. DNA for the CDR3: TGTGCCAGCAGCGCGACTGACAGGGCGGTGAATGAGCAGTTCTTC.

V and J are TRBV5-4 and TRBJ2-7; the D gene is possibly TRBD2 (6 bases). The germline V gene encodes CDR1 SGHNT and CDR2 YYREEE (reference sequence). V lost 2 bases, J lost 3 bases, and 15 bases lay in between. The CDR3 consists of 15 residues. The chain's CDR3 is CASSFGLRRDYEQYF. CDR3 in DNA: TGTGCCAGCAGCTTTGGTTTGAGGAGGGACTACGAGCAGTACTTC.

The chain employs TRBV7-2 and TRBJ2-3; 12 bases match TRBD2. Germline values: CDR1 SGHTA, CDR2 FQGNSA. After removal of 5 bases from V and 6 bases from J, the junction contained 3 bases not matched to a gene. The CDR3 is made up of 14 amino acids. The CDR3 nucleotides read TGTGCCAGCAGCGGACTAGCGGGGAGGGATACGCAGTATTTT. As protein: CASSGLAGRDTQYF. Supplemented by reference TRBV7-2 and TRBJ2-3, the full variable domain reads GAGVSQSPSNKVTEKGKDVELRCDPISGHTALYWYRQSLGQGLEFLIYFQGNSAPDKSGLPSDRFSAERTGGSVSTLTIQRTQQEDSAVYLCASSGLAGRDTQYFGPGTRLTVL.

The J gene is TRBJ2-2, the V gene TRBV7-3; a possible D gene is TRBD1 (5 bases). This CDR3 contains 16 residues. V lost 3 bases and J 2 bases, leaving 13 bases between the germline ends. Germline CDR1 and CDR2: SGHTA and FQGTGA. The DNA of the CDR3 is TGTGCCAGCAGCTTTTATGCGACAGTTAACACCGGGGAGCTGTTTTTT. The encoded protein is CASSFYATVNTGELFF.

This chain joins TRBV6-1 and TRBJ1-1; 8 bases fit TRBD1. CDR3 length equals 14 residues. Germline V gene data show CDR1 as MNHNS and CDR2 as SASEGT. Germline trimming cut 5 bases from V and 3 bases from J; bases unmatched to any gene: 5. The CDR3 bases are TGTGCCAGCAGTCAACAGGGGGGGTACACTGAAGCTTTCTTT. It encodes CASSQQGGYTEAFF.

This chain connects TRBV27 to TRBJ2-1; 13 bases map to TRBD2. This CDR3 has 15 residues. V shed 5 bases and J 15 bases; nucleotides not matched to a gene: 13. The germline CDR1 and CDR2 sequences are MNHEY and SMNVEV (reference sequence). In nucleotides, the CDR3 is TGTGCCAGCAGTAAACTAGCGGGGGGGCCATCCTGGCGGTTCTTC. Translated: CASSKLAGGPSWRFF.

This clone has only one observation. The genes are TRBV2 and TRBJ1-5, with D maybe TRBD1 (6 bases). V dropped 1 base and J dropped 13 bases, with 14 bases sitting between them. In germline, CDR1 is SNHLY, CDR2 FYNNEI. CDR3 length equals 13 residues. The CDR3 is CASSEEVRGGQHF. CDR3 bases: TGTGCCAGCAGTGAAGAGGTTAGGGGGGGACAGCATTTT.

CDR3 loop: CASSQGTGSRYGYTF. The CDR3 DNA reads as TGCGCCAGCAGCCAAGGAACAGGGTCGCGCTATGGCTACACCTTC. The rearrangement links TRBV4-3 to TRBJ1-2; D possibly corresponds to TRBD1 (6 bases). This CDR3 contains 15 residues. Germline lookup yields CDR1 LGHNA and CDR2 YSLEER. V gave up 1 base and J gave up 4 bases, with 13 bases separating them.

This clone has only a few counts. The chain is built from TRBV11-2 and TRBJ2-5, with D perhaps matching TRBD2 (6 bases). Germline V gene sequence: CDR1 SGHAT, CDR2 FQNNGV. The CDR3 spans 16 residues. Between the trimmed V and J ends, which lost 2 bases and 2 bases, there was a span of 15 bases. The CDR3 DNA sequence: TGTGCCAGCAGCTTACCCCGACTAGTCGCACAAGAGACCCAGTACTTC. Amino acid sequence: CASSLPRLVAQETQYF. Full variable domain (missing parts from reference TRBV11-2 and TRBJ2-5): EAGVAQSPRYKIIEKRQSVAFWCNPISGHATLYWYQQILGQGPKLLIQFQNNGVVDDSQLPKDRFSAERLKGVDSTLKIQPAKLEDSAVYLCASSLPRLVAQETQYFGPGTRLLVL.

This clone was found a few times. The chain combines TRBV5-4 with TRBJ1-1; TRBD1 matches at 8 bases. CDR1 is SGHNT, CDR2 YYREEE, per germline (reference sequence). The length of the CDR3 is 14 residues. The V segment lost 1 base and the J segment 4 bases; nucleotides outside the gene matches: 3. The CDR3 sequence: CASSLRTGTTEAFF. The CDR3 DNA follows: TGTGCCAGCAGCTTGAGGACAGGGACCACTGAAGCTTTCTTT.

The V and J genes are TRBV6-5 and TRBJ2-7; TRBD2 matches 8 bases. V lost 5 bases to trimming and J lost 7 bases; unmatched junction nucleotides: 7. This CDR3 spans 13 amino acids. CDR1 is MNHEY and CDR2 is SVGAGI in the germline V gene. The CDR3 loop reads CASSRSAGGEQYF. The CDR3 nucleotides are TGTGCCAGCAGTCGATCCGCGGGGGGAGAGCAGTACTTC.

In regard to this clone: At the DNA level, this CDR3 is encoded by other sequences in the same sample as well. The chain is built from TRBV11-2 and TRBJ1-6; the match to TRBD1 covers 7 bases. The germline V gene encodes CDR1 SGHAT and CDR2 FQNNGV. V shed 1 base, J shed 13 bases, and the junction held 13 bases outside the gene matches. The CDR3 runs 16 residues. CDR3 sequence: CASSLVGIRGKSPLHF. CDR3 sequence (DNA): TGTGCCAGCAGCTTAGTCGGAATCAGGGGGAAATCCCCCCTCCACTTT.

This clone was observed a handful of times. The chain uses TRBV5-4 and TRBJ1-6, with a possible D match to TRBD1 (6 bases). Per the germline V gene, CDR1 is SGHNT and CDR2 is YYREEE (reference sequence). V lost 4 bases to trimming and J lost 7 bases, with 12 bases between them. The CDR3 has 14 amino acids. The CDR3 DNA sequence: TGTGCCAGCAGCAAATACAGGGAGAATTCACCCCTCCACTTT. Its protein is CASSKYRENSPLHF.

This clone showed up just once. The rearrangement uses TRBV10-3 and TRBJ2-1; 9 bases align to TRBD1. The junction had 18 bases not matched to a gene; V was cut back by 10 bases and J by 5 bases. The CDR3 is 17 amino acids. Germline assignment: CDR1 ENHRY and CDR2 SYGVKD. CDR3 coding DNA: TGTGCCAGCAACCCGACCGCGGGACAGGGACCAGACAATGAGCAGTTCTTC. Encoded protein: CASNPTAGQGPDNEQFF.

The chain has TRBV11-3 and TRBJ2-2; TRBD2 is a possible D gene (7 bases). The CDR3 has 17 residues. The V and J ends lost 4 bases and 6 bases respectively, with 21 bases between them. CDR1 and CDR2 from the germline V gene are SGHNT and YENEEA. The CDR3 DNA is TGTGCCAGCAGCTCCCCCCGTGGGGGGGCAGGTTCCGGGGAGCTGTTTTTT. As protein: CASSSPRGGAGSGELFF. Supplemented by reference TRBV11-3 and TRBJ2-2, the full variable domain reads EAGVVQSPRYKIIEKKQPVAFWCNPISGHNTLYWYLQNLGQGPELLIRYENEEAVDDSQLPKDRFSAERLKGVDSTLKIQPAELGDSAVYLCASSSPRGGAGSGELFFGEGSRLTVL.

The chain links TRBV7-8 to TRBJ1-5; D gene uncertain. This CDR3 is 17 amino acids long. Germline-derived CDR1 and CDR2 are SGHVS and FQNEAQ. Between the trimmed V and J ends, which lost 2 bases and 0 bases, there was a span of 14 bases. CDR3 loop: CASSLTATAYSNQPQHF. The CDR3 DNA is TGTGCCAGCAGCTTAACAGCCACAGCCTATAGCAATCAGCCCCAGCATTTT.

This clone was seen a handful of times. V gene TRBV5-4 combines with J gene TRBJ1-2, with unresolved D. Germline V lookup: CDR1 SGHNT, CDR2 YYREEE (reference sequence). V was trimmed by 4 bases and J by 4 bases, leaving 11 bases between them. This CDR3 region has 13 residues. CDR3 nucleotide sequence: TGTGCCAGCAGCCTAGACGGAAGCTATGGCTACACCTTC. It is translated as CASSLDGSYGYTF.

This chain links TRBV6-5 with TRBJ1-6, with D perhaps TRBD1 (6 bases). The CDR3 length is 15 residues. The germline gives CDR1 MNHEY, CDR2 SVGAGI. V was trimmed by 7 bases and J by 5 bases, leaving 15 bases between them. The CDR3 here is CASTQQGLDNSPLHF. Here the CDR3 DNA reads TGTGCCAGCACTCAACAGGGTTTGGATAATTCACCCCTCCACTTT.

The CDR3 bases are TGTGCCAGCAGCTCCCTGACAGGGGTGAAAACCTACGAGCAGTACTTC. This translates into CASSSLTGVKTYEQYF. The chain recombines TRBV11-2 with TRBJ2-5; 8 bases map to TRBD1. The end of the DNA is better explained by TRBJ2-7, so the J call may be wrong. The CDR3 sequence is 16 residues long. Looked up from germline, CDR1 is SGHAT and CDR2 is FQNNGV.

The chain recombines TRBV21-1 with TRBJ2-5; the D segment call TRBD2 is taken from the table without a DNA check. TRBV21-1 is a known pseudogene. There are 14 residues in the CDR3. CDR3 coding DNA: TGTGCCAGCAGCAAAGACGCGAGGGTTGAGACCCAGTACTTC. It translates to CASSKDARVETQYF.